A selection of T cell receptor beta chains follows, all from one sample in a study of T cells expressing NK-cell markers. TCRdb reprocessed the 5' RACE reads and stores each CDR3 protein as one record, lacking DNA. Its table lists about 32,000 distinct CDR3 sequences. The specimen was blood T cells: a sorted CD56 or NKG2C T cell subset, CD4+ or CD8+ T cells, or bulk PBMC T cells (not recorded which). All receptors derive from a woman between 18 and 69 years old in good health. Each CDR3 is given with its conserved first and last residue.

V gene: TRBV12-3/TRBV12-4
J gene: TRBJ2-7
CDR3 length: 14
CDR3 protein: CASSLLGNPYEQYF

V gene: TRBV28
J gene: TRBJ2-3
CDR3 length: 18
CDR3 protein: CASSFPFGTGVGTDTQYF

V gene: TRBV20-1
J gene: TRBJ2-5
CDR3 length: 14
CDR3 protein: CSARGVGDQETQYF

V gene: TRBV24-1
J gene: TRBJ2-2
CDR3 length: 15
CDR3 protein: CATSDRGKRDGELFF

V gene: TRBV24-1
J gene: TRBJ2-3
CDR3 length: 11
CDR3 protein: CATSDFGNQYF

V gene: TRBV19
J gene: TRBJ1-1
CDR3 length: 15
CDR3 protein: CASSIFRGGNTEAFF

V gene: TRBV27
J gene: TRBJ2-2
CDR3 length: 15
CDR3 protein: CASSLFQLNTGELFF

V gene: TRBV20-1
J gene: TRBJ1-3
CDR3 length: 11
CDR3 protein: CSALGGNTIYF

V gene: TRBV9
J gene: TRBJ2-7
CDR3 length: 15
CDR3 protein: CASSATGTGAYEQYF

V gene: TRBV15
J gene: TRBJ2-7
CDR3 length: 14
CDR3 protein: CATSSGTEADEQYF

V gene: TRBV5-1
J gene: TRBJ2-3
CDR3 length: 14
CDR3 protein: CASSLDVGTDTQYF

V gene: TRBV20-1
J gene: TRBJ2-6
CDR3 length: 14
CDR3 protein: CSARDFGGANVLTF

V gene: TRBV27
J gene: TRBJ2-2
CDR3 length: 13
CDR3 protein: CASSLLLTGELFF

V gene: TRBV12-3/TRBV12-4
J gene: TRBJ2-3
CDR3 length: 16
CDR3 protein: CASSLGAGALTDTQYF

V gene: TRBV2
J gene: TRBJ1-6
CDR3 length: 14
CDR3 protein: CASRTRGQNSPLHF

V gene: TRBV15
J gene: TRBJ2-7
CDR3 length: 15
CDR3 protein: CATSRDQAGAYEQYF

V gene: TRBV9
J gene: TRBJ1-2
CDR3 length: 18
CDR3 protein: CASSVVASEGRGDYGYTF

V gene: TRBV5-1
J gene: TRBJ2-7
CDR3 length: 15
CDR3 protein: CASSQTTGSSYEQYF

V gene: TRBV15
J gene: TRBJ2-7
CDR3 length: 16
CDR3 protein: CATSRAGLFSSYEQYF

V gene: TRBV6-5
J gene: TRBJ2-7
CDR3 length: 13
CDR3 protein: CASSYYPLDEQYF

V gene: TRBV12-3/TRBV12-4
J gene: TRBJ1-3
CDR3 length: 14
CDR3 protein: CASSFRGEGNTIYF

V gene: TRBV13
J gene: TRBJ1-5
CDR3 length: 14
CDR3 protein: CASTLGLSDQPQHF

V gene: TRBV3-1
J gene: TRBJ2-7
CDR3 length: 17
CDR3 protein: CASSTTGLAGLLYEQYF

V gene: TRBV12-3/TRBV12-4
J gene: TRBJ2-7
CDR3 length: 13
CDR3 protein: CASLVAGGYEQYF

V gene: TRBV4-2
J gene: TRBJ2-5
CDR3 length: 16
CDR3 protein: CASSQEAGTSGETQYF

V gene: TRBV6-5
J gene: TRBJ2-1
CDR3 length: 14
CDR3 protein: CASSYNLAGHEQFF

V gene: TRBV27
J gene: TRBJ1-5
CDR3 length: 14
CDR3 protein: CASRGIGGRQPQHF

V gene: TRBV9
J gene: TRBJ2-7
CDR3 length: 16
CDR3 protein: CASSPTGGARAYEQYF

V gene: TRBV5-1
J gene: TRBJ2-1
CDR3 length: 14
CDR3 protein: CASSFRSSYNEQFF

V gene: TRBV13
J gene: TRBJ2-1
CDR3 length: 16
CDR3 protein: CASSPTGTGRYNEQFF

V gene: TRBV15
J gene: TRBJ2-7
CDR3 length: 16
CDR3 protein: CATSRDLAVSSYEQYF

V gene: TRBV7-9
J gene: TRBJ2-1
CDR3 length: 14
CDR3 protein: CASSRQDRYNEQFF

V gene: TRBV7-9
J gene: TRBJ2-1
CDR3 length: 15
CDR3 protein: CASSLAALSYNEQFF

V gene: TRBV19
J gene: TRBJ1-5
CDR3 length: 15
CDR3 protein: CASSIVETSNQPQHF

V gene: TRBV5-6
J gene: TRBJ2-1
CDR3 length: 11
CDR3 protein: CASSHLDEQFF

V gene: TRBV6-4
J gene: TRBJ2-5
CDR3 length: 13
CDR3 protein: CASSADSQETQYF